One and the same sample provided the 9 T cell receptor beta chains below, sequenced in a study of blood T cells in healthy people across ages. Primers used in a second PCR of roughly 6 to 11 cycles were a sample-barcoded 5' primer and a J-beta primer mix. TCRdb re-called the 5' RACE reads through MiXCR, storing one row per CDR3 protein. The table has 1.5 million to 2 million distinct CDR3 sequences, approximately 28% seen once. Sequencing was carried out using blood. These TCRs come from a woman aged 25 to 45 in good health.

This rearrangement joins TRBV20-1 to TRBJ2-7; 7 nucleotides match TRBD2. The germline CDR1 and CDR2 sequences are DFQATT and SNEGSKA (reference sequence). V was pared by 1 base and J by 0 bases, with 6 bases of the junction left unmatched. The CDR3 runs 15 residues. CDR3 DNA sequence: TGCAGTGCTAGAGGCCGGGGGGACGGCTCCTACGAGCAGTACTTC. This encodes CSARGRGDGSYEQYF.

The rearrangement links TRBV15 to TRBJ2-7; 7 bases map to TRBD2. Germline CDR1 reads LNHNV; CDR2 reads YYDKDF (reference sequence). This CDR3 contains 16 residues. J lost 4 bases, V lost 0 bases, and 9 bases had no gene match. The CDR3 DNA reads as TGTGCCACCAGCAGAGATGGGAGGGAATACAAGTACGAGCAGTACTTC. Translated, it gives CATSRDGREYKYEQYF.

The rearrangement joins TRBV6-5 to TRBJ2-1, with a weak D call TRBD2 (5 bases). The germline gives CDR1 MNHEY, CDR2 SVGAGI. The CDR3 has 16 amino acids. V was shortened by 0 bases and J by 0 bases, with 9 bases between the two germline ends. The DNA of the CDR3 is TGTGCCAGCAGTTACTCGATCCGGGACTCCTACAATGAGCAGTTCTTC. Translating gives CASSYSIRDSYNEQFF.

This sequence joins TRBV3-1 and TRBJ1-2; D gene unclear. Trimming removed 4 bases at V and 7 bases at J, with 28 bases between. The CDR3 consists of 18 residues. Germline CDR1 reads LGHDT; CDR2 reads YNNKEL (reference sequence). Written as DNA, the CDR3 is TGTGCCAGCAGCCTAATAGCTGGAAGGGAACTCAGAGGGAGTGGCTACACCTTC. It specifies CASSLIAGRELRGSGYTF.

The chain recombines TRBV20-1 with TRBJ2-1; 8 bases match TRBD1. V shed 0 bases, J shed 13 bases, and the junction held 11 bases outside the gene matches. The CDR3 has 14 amino acids. Per the germline V gene, CDR1 is DFQATT and CDR2 is SNEGSKA (reference sequence). CDR3 loop: CSARDQGQGTAQFF. As DNA, the CDR3 is TGCAGTGCTAGAGATCAAGGACAGGGAACGGCCCAGTTCTTC.

The V gene is TRBV14, the J gene TRBJ1-1; 7 nucleotides match TRBD1. The V gene end was trimmed by 4 bases and the J gene end by 7 bases; junction bases not matched to a gene: 6. The CDR3 is 13 residues long. Germline CDR1 SGHDN, CDR2 FVKESK. In DNA, the CDR3 is TGTGCCAGCAGCCCCCATTACAGGGGTGAAGCTTTCTTT. Its protein is CASSPHYRGEAFF.

This clonotype was counted only a few times. The V gene is TRBV15, the J gene TRBJ2-3, with 10 bases that match TRBD1. The trim removed 8 bases at V and 5 bases at J, leaving 10 bases unmatched. CDR1 is LNHNV and CDR2 is YYDKDF in the germline V gene (reference sequence). CDR3 size: 15 residues. The CDR3 nucleotides are TGTGCCACCGAACGGGGGACAGGGGTTTTAGATACGCAGTATTTT. Protein: CATERGTGVLDTQYF.

This clonotype came up a few times. Mismatch with germline at one junction end may stem from a read error. This rearrangement joins TRBV12-5 to TRBJ2-3; D is ambiguous. This CDR3 comprises 12 residues. Germline V lookup: CDR1 LGHNT, CDR2 FRNRAP. Here the CDR3 DNA reads TGTGCTAGTGGATTGGGTTATGATACGCAGTATTTT. It yields the protein CASGLGYDTQYF. Full variable domain (missing parts from reference TRBV12-5 and TRBJ2-3): DARVTQTPRHKVTEMGQEVTMRCQPILGHNTVFWYRQTMMQGLELLAYFRNRAPLDDSGMPKDRFSAEMPDATLATLKIQPSEPRDSAVYFCASGLGYDTQYFGPGTRLTVL.

V is TRBV29-1 and J is TRBJ1-1; 9 bases fit TRBD1. Germline V CDR1 and CDR2: SQVTM, ANQGSEA. The CDR3 loop spans 13 amino acids. V trimming: 4 bases; J trimming: 3 bases; junction bases outside the gene matches: 3. Written as DNA, the CDR3 is TGCAGCGTTGCTTGGACAGGGGACACTGAAGCTTTCTTT. Amino acids: CSVAWTGDTEAFF.